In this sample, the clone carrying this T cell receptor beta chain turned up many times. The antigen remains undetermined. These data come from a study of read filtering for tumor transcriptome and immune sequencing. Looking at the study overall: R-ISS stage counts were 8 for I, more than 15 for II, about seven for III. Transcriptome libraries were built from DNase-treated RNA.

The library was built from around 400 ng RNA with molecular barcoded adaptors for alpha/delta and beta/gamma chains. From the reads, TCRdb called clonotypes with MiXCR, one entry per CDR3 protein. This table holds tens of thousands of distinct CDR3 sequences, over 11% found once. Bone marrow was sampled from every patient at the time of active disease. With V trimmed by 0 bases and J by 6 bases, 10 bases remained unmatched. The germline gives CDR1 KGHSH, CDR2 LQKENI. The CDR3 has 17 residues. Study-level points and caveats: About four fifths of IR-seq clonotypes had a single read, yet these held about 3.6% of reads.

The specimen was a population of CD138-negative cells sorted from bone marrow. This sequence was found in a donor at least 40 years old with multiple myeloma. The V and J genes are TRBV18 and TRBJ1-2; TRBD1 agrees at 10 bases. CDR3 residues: CASSPPVQGQGINGYTF. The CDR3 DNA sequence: TGTGCCAGCTCACCACCAGTCCAGGGACAGGGGATAAATGGCTACACCTTC.